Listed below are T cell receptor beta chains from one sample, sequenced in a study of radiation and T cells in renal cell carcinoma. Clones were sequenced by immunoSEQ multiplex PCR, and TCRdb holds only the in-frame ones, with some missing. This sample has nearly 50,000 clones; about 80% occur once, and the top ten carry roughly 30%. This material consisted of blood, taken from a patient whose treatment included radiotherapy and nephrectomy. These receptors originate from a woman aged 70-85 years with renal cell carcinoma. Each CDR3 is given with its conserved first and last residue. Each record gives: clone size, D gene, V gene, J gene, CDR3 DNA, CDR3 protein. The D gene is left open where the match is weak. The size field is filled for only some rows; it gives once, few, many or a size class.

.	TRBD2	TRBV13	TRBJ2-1	TGTGCCAGCAGCTCAGGGGCTAGCGGGCCTCTCTTC	CASSSGASGPLF
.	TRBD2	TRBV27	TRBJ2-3	TGTGCCAGCACCCCCGGGCTAGCGGGAACCGATACGCAGTATTTT	CASTPGLAGTDTQYF
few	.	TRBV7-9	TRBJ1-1	TGTGCCAGCAGGGATCGCTGGGGGCTCACTGAAGCTTTCTTT	CASRDRWGLTEAFF
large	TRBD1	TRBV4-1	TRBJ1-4	TGCGCCAGCAGCCAAGGGGGACAGGCGGGCGAAAAACTGTTTTTT	CASSQGGQAGEKLFF
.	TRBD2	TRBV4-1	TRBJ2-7	TGCGCCAGCAGCCAAGATTCGGGACTAGCGGGCCGCGAGCAGTACTTC	CASSQDSGLAGREQYF
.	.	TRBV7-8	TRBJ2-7	TGTGCCAGCAGCTTATGGGGAAACCACGAGCAGTACTTC	CASSLWGNHEQYF
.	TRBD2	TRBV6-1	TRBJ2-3	TGTGCCAGCAGTGGCGGGGGGGGCACAGATACGCAGTATTTT	CASSGGGGTDTQYF
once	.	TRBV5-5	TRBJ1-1	TGTGCCAGCAGCTTGGTGGACACTGAAGCTTTCTTT	CASSLVDTEAFF
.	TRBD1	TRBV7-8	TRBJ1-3	TGTGCCAGCAGCGCGTCCCCGACAGGGGCCGTAAACACCATATATTTT	CASSASPTGAVNTIYF
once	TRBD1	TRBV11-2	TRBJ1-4	TGTGCCAGCAGCCAGGGGGGGTATGAAAAACTGTTTTTT	CASSQGGYEKLFF
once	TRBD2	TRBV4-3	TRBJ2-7	TGCGCCAGCAGCCAAGGGCTGGGACGGGAGGAGTACTTC	CASSQGLGREEYF
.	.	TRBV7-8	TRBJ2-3	TGTGCCAGCAGCTCCGGACTCTTCGGCACAGATACGCAGTATTTT	CASSSGLFGTDTQYF
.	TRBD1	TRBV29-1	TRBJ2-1	TGCAGCGTTACAGGGGTTCTAGGCAATGAGCAGTTCTTC	CSVTGVLGNEQFF
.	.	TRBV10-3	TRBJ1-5	TGTGCCATCAACGGTGCGGGGGCCGATCAGCCCCAGCATTTT	CAINGAGADQPQHF
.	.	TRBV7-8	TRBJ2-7	TGTGCCAGCAGCTTAATGGGCACCCTTCCCTACGAGCAGTACTTC	CASSLMGTLPYEQYF
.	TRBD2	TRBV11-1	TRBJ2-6	TGTGCCAGCAGCTGGACTCTTAGCGGGGGCAGCTCTGGGGCCAACGTCCTGACTTTC	CASSWTLSGGSSGANVLTF
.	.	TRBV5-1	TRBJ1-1	TGCGCCAGCAGCTTGGGAGGGGTTGGCACTGAAGCTTTCTTT	CASSLGGVGTEAFF
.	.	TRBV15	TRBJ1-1	TGTGCCACCAGCAGAGGAGGGGAGATGGAAGCTTTCTTT	CATSRGGEMEAFF
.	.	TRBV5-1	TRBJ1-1	TGCGCCAGCAGCTTGGAGTATCTGGGGAACACTGAAGCTTTCTTT	CASSLEYLGNTEAFF
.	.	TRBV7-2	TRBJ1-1	TGTGCCAGCAGGATCCCGGGACGAAACACTGAAGCTTTCTTT	CASRIPGRNTEAFF
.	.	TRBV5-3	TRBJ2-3	TGTGCCAGAAGCCCCTGGGGGGCGGGAGAAACAGATACGCAGTATTTT	CARSPWGAGETDTQYF
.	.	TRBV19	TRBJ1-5	TGTGCCAGTACCCCTCTCGTTAGCAATCAGCCCCAGCATTTT	CASTPLVSNQPQHF
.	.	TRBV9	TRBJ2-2	TGTGCCAGCAGCGTAGGAGGGGCAGGGAGAACCGGGGAGCTGTTTTTT	CASSVGGAGRTGELFF